This TCR beta chain was documented in a study of tumor-infiltrating lymphocytes in oesophageal squamous cell carcinoma. This CDR3 is 13 amino acids long. Germline lookup yields CDR1 MNHEY and CDR2 SVGAGI. TCRdb reprocessed the PCR reads with MiXCR, giving one entry per CDR3 protein. The sample consists of about 12,000 distinct CDR3 sequences, less than 55% of them appearing once. Sample: esophageal tumor tissue. The TCR was taken from a female donor with esophageal squamous cell carcinoma. The chain uses TRBV6-5 and TRBJ2-7; TRBD1 might be the D (5 bases). Near its end, the DNA agrees better with TRBJ1-2, so the J call may be wrong. The CDR3 region has the DNA TGTGCCAGCAGTTACCAGGGCGCCTATGGCTACACCTTC. Its translation: CASSYQGAYGYTF.